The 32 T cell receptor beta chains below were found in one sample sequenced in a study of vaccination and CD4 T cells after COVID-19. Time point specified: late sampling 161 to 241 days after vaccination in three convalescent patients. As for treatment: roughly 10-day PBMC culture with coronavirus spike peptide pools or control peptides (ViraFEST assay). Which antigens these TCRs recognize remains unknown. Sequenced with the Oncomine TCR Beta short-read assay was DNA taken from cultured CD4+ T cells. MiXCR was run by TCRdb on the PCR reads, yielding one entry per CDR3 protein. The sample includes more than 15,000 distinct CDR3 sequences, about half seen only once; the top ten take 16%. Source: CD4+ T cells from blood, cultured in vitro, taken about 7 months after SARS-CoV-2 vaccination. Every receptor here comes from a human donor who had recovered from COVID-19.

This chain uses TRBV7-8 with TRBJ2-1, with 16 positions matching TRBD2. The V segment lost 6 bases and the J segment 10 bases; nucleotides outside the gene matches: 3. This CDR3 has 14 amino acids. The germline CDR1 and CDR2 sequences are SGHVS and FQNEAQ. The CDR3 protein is CASSSGLAGGEQFF. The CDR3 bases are TGTGCCAGCAGTTCGGGACTAGCGGGGGGGGAGCAGTTCTTC.

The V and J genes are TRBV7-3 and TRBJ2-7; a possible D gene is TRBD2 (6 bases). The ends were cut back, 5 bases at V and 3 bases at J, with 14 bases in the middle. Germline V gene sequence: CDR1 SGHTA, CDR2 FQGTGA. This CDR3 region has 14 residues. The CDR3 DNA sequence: TGTGCCAGCAGCCCAGGGCGCGGGAACTACGAGCAGTACTTC. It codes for CASSPGRGNYEQYF.

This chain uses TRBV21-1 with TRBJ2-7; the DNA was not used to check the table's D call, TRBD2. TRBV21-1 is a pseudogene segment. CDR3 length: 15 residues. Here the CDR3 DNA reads TGTGCCAGCAGCCTGCTCGGTGTGGGAGGACGGGTGCAGTACTTC. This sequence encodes CASSLLGVGGRVQYF.

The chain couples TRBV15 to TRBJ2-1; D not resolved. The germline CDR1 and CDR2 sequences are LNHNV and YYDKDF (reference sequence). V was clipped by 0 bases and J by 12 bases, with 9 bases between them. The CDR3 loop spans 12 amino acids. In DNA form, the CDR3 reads TGTGCCACCAGCAGAGATAACGCTCTGCAGTTCTTC. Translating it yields CATSRDNALQFF.

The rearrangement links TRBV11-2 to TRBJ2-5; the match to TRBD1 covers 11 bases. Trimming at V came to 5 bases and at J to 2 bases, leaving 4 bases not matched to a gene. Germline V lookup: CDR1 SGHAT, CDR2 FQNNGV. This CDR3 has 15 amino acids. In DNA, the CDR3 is TGTGCCAGCAGCCGGGACAGGGGGTGGCAAGAGACCCAGTACTTC. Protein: CASSRDRGWQETQYF.

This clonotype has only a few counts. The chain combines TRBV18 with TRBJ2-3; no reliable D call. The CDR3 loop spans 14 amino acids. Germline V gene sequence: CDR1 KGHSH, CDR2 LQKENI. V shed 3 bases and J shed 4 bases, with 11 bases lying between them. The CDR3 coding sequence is TGTGCCAGCTCACCGGCTGCGTTCCCAGATACGCAGTATTTT. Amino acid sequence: CASSPAAFPDTQYF.

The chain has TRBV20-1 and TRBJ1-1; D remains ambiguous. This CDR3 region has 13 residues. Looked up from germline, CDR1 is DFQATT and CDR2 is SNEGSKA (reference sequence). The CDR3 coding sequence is TGCAGCGCAACGAGCCCGGTGAACACTGAAGCTTTCTTT. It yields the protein CSATSPVNTEAFF.

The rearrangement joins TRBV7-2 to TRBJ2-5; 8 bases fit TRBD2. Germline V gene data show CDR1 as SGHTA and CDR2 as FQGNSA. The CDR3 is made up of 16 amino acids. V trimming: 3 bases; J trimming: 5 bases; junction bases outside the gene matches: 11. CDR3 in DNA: TGTGCCAGCAGCTTGGGAGCGGGAGTGGGTATGGAGACCCAGTACTTC. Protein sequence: CASSLGAGVGMETQYF.

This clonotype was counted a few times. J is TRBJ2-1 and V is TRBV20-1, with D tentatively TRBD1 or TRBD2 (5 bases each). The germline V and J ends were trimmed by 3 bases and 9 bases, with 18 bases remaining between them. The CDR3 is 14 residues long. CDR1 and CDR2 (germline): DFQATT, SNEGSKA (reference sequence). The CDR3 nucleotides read TGCAGTGCTAGTTTTGAGGGGTCAGGGCGTGAGCAGTTCTTC. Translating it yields CSASFEGSGREQFF.

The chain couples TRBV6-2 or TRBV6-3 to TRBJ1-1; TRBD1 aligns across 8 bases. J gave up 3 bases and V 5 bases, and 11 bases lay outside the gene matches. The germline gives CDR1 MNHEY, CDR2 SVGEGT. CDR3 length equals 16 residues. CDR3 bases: TGTGCCAGCAGTACCCGGACAGGGAGTCTCGACACTGAAGCTTTCTTT. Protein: CASSTRTGSLDTEAFF.

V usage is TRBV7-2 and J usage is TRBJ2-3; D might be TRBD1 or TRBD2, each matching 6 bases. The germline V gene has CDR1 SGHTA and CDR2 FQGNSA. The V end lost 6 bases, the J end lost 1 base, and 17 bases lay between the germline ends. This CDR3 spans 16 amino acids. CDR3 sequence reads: CASSFWGRGGTDTQYF. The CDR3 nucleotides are TGTGCCAGCAGTTTCTGGGGGCGGGGCGGCACAGATACGCAGTATTTT. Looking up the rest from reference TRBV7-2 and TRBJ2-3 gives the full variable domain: GAGVSQSPSNKVTEKGKDVELRCDPISGHTALYWYRQSLGQGLEFLIYFQGNSAPDKSGLPSDRFSAERTGGSVSTLTIQRTQQEDSAVYLCASSFWGRGGTDTQYFGPGTRLTVL.

The CDR3 DNA reads TGTGCCAGCAGCTTGAGTAGCGGGGGGGGCACAGATACGCAGTATTTT. It yields the protein CASSLSSGGGTDTQYF. The rearrangement links TRBV7-3 to TRBJ2-3; 11 bases agree with TRBD2. Germline assignment: CDR1 SGHTA and CDR2 FQGTGA. V gave up 3 bases and J gave up 1 base; unmatched junction bases: 3. This CDR3 has 16 residues.

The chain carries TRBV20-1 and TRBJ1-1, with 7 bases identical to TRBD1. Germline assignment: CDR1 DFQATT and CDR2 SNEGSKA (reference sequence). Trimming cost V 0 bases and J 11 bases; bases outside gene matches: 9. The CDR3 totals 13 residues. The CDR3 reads CSARDLDRAMAFF. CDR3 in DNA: TGCAGTGCTAGAGATCTCGACAGGGCAATGGCTTTCTTT.

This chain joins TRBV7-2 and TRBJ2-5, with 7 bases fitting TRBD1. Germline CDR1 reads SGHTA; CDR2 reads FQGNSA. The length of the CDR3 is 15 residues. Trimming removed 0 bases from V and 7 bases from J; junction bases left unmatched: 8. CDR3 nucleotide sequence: TGTGCCAGCAGCTTAGCGTACAGGGGATTAGCGACCCAGTACTTC. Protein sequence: CASSLAYRGLATQYF.

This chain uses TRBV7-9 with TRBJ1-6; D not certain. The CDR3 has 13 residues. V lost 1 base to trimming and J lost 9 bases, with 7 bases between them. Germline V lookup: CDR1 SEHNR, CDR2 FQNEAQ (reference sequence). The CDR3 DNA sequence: TGTGCCAGCAGCTTAGAGGGTGGTTCACCCCTCCACTTT. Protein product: CASSLEGGSPLHF.

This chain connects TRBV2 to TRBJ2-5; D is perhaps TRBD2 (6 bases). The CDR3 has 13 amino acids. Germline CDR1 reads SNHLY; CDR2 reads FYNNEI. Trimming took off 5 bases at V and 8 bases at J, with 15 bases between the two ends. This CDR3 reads CASSTGGGKTQYF. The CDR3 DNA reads TGTGCCAGCAGTACCGGAGGAGGGAAAACCCAGTACTTC.

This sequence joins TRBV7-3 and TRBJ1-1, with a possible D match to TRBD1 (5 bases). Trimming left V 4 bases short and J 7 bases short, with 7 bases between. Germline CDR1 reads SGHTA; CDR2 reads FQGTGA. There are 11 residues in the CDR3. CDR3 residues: CASSSGGEAFF. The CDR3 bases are TGTGCCAGCAGCTCCGGGGGTGAAGCTTTCTTT. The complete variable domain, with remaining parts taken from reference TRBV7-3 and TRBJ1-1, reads GAGVSQTPSNKVTEKGKYVELRCDPISGHTALYWYRQSLGQGPEFLIYFQGTGAADDSGLPNDRFFAVRPEGSVSTLKIQRTERGDSAVYLCASSSGGEAFFGQGTRLTVV.

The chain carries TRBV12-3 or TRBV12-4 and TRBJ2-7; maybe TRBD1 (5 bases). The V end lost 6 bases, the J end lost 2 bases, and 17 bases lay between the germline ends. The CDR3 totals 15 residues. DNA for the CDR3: TGTGCCAGCAGCCCTCCTGGGGCCCTAGCCTACGAGCAGTACTTC. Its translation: CASSPPGALAYEQYF.

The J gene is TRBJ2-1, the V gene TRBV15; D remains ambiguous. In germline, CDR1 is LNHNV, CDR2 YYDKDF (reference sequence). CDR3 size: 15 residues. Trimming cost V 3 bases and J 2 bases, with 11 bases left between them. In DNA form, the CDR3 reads TGTGCCACCAGCAGCTTGGTAAGGGCCTACAATGAGCAGTTCTTC. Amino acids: CATSSLVRAYNEQFF.

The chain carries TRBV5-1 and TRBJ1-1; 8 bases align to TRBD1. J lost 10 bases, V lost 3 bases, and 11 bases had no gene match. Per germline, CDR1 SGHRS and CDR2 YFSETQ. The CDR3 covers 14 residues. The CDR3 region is CASSYGQGLDRAFF. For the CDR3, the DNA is TGCGCCAGCAGCTACGGACAGGGATTAGATAGAGCTTTCTTT. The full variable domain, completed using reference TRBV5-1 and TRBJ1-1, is KAGVTQTPRYLIKTRGQQVTLSCSPISGHRSVSWYQQTPGQGLQFLFEYFSETQRNKGNFPGRFSGRQFSNSRSEMNVSTLELGDSALYLCASSYGQGLDRAFFGQGTRLTVV.

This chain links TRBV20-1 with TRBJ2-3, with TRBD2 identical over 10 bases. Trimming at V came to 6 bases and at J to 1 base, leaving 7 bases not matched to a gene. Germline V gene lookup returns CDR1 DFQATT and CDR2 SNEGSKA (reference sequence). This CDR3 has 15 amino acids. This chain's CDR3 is CSARLAGEGTDTQYF. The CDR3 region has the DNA TGCAGTGCCCGGCTAGCGGGAGAGGGCACAGATACGCAGTATTTT.

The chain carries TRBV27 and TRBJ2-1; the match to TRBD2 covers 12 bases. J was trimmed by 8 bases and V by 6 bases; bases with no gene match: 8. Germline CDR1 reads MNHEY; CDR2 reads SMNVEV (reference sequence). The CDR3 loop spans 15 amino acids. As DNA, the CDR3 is TGTGCCAGCAGCCAACTAGCGGGAGGATTCGATGAGCAGTTCTTC. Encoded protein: CASSQLAGGFDEQFF.

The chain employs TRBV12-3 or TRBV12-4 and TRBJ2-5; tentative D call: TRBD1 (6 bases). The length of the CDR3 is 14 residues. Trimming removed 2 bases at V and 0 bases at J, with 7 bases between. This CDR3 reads CASSLWTDQETQYF. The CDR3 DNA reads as TGTGCCAGCAGTTTATGGACAGACCAAGAGACCCAGTACTTC.

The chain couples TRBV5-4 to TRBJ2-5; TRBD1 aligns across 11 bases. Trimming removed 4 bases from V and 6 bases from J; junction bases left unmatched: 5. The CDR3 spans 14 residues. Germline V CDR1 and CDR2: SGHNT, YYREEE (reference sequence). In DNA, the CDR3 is TGTGCCAGCAGCACAGGACAGGGGGCGAAGACCCAGTACTTC. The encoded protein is CASSTGQGAKTQYF.

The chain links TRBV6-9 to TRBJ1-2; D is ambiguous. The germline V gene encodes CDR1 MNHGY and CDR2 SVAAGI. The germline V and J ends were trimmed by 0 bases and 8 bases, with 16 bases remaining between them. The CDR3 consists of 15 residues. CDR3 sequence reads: CASSYSDVSQWGYTF. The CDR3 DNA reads TGTGCCAGCAGTTATTCGGACGTGAGTCAATGGGGCTACACCTTC.

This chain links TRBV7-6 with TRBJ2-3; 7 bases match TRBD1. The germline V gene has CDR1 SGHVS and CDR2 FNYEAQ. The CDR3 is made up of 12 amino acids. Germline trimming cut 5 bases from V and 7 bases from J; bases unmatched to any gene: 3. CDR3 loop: CASSQQGNTQYF. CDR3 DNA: TGTGCCAGCAGCCAACAGGGGAATACGCAGTATTTT.

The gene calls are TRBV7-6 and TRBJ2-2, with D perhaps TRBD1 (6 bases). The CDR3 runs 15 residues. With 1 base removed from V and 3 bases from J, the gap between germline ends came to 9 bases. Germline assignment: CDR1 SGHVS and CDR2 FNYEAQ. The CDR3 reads CASSLVRGDTGELFF. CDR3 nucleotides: TGTGCCAGCAGCTTAGTCAGGGGCGACACCGGGGAGCTGTTTTTT.

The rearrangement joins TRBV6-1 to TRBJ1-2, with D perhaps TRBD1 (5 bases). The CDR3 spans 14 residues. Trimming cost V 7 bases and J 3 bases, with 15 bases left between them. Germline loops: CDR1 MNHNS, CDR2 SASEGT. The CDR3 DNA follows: TGTGCCAGCACCGCCGGGGGAGTGTACTATGGCTACACCTTC. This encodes CASTAGGVYYGYTF.

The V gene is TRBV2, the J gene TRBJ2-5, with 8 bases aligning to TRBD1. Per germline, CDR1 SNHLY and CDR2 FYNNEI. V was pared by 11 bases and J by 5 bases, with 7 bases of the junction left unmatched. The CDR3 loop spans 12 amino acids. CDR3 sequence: CAGQGAGETQYF. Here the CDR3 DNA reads TGTGCCGGCCAGGGGGCTGGGGAGACCCAGTACTTC.

CDR3: CSVRQPNTEAFF. CDR3 coding DNA: TGCAGTGTGCGACAGCCGAACACTGAAGCTTTCTTT. The V and J genes are TRBV20-1 and TRBJ1-1, with TRBD1 as a possible D gene (5 bases). The V and J ends lost 7 bases and 1 base respectively, with 10 bases between them. This CDR3 is 12 amino acids long. Germline CDR1 is DFQATT and CDR2 is SNEGSKA (reference sequence).

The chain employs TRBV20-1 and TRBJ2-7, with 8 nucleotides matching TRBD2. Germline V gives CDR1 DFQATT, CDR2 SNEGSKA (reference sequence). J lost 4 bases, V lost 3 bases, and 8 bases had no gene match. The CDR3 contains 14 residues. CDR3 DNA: TGCAGTGCTAGCCCCGGACTAGCTATTTACGAGCAGTACTTC. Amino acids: CSASPGLAIYEQYF.

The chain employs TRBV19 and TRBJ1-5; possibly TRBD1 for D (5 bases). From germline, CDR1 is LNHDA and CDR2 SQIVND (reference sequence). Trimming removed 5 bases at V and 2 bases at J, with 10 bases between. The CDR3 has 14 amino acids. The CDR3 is CASSVGHRNQPQHF. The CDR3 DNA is TGTGCCAGTAGTGTCGGACATCGCAATCAGCCCCAGCATTTT.